The text below deals with one TCR beta chain. Its specificity is unknown. The sample is drawn from a study of OX40 agonist ivuxolimab in advanced cancers. Study-level background: Melanoma, hepatocellular carcinoma, head and neck or renal cell cancer occurred in dose-escalation patients. Partial responses were achieved by three patients: one hepatocellular carcinoma, two cutaneous melanoma.

Study findings and constraints: The authors did not determine the antigen specificity of the expanded peripheral T cells. With doses of 0.1 to 3.0 mg/kg, CD4+ and CD8+ blood T cells had undergone clonal expansion by week 6.

Generated by immunoSEQ multiplex PCR, the TCRdb table keeps only in-frame clones and is missing some. The sample includes about 120,000 clones, approximately 90% of them seen just once. Germline V lookup: CDR1 SEHNR, CDR2 FQNEAQ (reference sequence). Trimming stripped 3 bases from V and 9 bases from J, with 12 bases between. The CDR3 extends over 13 amino acids. This sample comprised CD4+ or CD8+ T cells sorted from blood, obtained in a trial of the OX40 agonist ivuxolimab. The chain has TRBV7-9 and TRBJ2-1; D is perhaps TRBD1 (6 bases). The TCR sequence derives from an adult with an advanced solid tumor such as melanoma, head and neck, liver or kidney cancer. The CDR3 here is CASSFWTVSEQFF. In DNA form, the CDR3 reads TGTGCCAGCAGCTTCTGGACAGTAAGTGAGCAGTTCTTC.